This T cell receptor beta chain came from a study of shared T cell receptors in the human thymus. The repertoire was sequenced with immunoSEQ multiplex PCR; TCRdb's copy has only in-frame clones and lacks some. In the table there are roughly 410,000 clones, around 95% of which are singletons. Trimming cost V 5 bases and J 2 bases, with 7 bases left between them. Germline assignment: CDR1 LNHNV and CDR2 YYDKDF (reference sequence). The CDR3 runs to 13 residues. The chain couples TRBV15 to TRBJ1-3, with unresolved D. The receptor was isolated from a human donor. Sequenced input: thymocytes. The chain's CDR3 is CATSRPAGNTIYF. The DNA of the CDR3 is TGTGCCACCAGCCGACCGGCTGGAAACACCATATATTTT.